The 21 T cell receptor beta chains presented below share a single source sample, sequenced in a study of long-term antiretroviral therapy in people with HIV. Run at survey level, the immunoSEQ assay was version v3.0. Here immunoSEQ multiplex PCR was the method, and the copy in TCRdb shows in-frame clones only, minus some. Of tens of thousands of clones listed, 80% were seen once; the top ten hold 4.5% to 6%. The sample was unsorted PBMCs, taken 3.4 years after starting antiretroviral therapy. These receptor sequences come from a man aged 25-45 years with HIV.

This clone was seen only a few times. The chain is built from TRBV7-9 and TRBJ2-7; TRBD1 aligns across 8 bases. The length of the CDR3 is 16 residues. Losses at the gene ends were 1 base for V and 2 bases for J; bases not matched to a gene: 7. CDR1 SEHNR and CDR2 FQNEAQ come from the germline V gene (reference sequence). CDR3 DNA: TGTGCCAGCAGCTTAGGGCAGGGACAGGTAACCTACGAGCAGTACTTC. Translated: CASSLGQGQVTYEQYF. Filled out from reference TRBV7-9 and TRBJ2-7, the complete variable domain reads DTGVSQNPRHKITKRGQNVTFRCDPISEHNRLYWYRQTLGQGPEFLTYFQNEAQLEKSRLLSDRFSAERPKGSFSTLEIQRTEQGDSAMYLCASSLGQGQVTYEQYFGPGTRLTVT.

The chain has TRBV10-3 and TRBJ2-2; D is possibly TRBD1 or TRBD2 (5 bases each). Trimming removed 2 bases at V and 4 bases at J, with 23 bases between. This CDR3 has 19 amino acids. Germline-derived CDR1 and CDR2 are ENHRY and SYGVKD. CDR3 coding DNA: TGTGCCATCAGTGAGCCAGAAATTGTGAGGGGCTATACCACCGGGGAGCTGTTTTTT. Encoded protein: CAISEPEIVRGYTTGELFF.

The chain is built from TRBV7-8 and TRBJ2-7, with 11 bases lining up with TRBD1. The CDR3 runs to 16 residues. Germline V gene data show CDR1 as SGHVS and CDR2 as FQNEAQ. The J segment lost 3 bases and the V segment lost 7 bases, leaving 11 bases of the junction unmatched. The CDR3 is CASTKTGTGGLYEQYF. CDR3 in DNA: TGTGCCAGCACCAAAACCGGGACAGGGGGACTCTACGAGCAGTACTTC. Full variable domain (outside the CDR3, taken from reference TRBV7-8 and TRBJ2-7): GAGVSQSPRYKVAKRGQDVALRCDPISGHVSLFWYQQALGQGPEFLTYFQNEAQLDKSGLPSDRFFAERPEGSVSTLKIQRTQQEDSAVYLCASTKTGTGGLYEQYFGPGTRLTVT.

The CDR3 region is CASSVSFPGQTYNEQFF. As DNA, the CDR3 is TGTGCCAGCAGCGTTTCATTCCCCGGACAGACATACAATGAGCAGTTCTTC. The chain links TRBV9 to TRBJ2-1, with D possibly TRBD1 on 6 matching bases. Trimming left V 2 bases short and J 4 bases short, with 19 bases between. There are 17 residues in the CDR3. Germline lookup yields CDR1 SGDLS and CDR2 YYNGEE.

The rearrangement uses TRBV10-3 and TRBJ2-1, with D perhaps given as TRBD1 or TRBD2 (6 bases each). This CDR3 region has 13 residues. CDR1 is ENHRY, CDR2 SYGVKD, per germline. The V end lost 3 bases, the J end lost 12 bases, and 15 bases lay between the germline ends. DNA for the CDR3: TGTGCCATCAGTGAAACACTAGGGGGAGGGCAGTTCTTC. This sequence encodes CAISETLGGGQFF.

The chain employs TRBV5-1 and TRBJ2-7, with 10 bases matching TRBD2. The trim removed 0 bases at V and 7 bases at J, leaving 7 bases unmatched. Germline CDR1 reads SGHRS; CDR2 reads YFSETQ. The CDR3 covers 15 residues. The CDR3 here is CASSLVASGSGEQYF. The CDR3 DNA reads as TGCGCCAGCAGCTTGGTAGCTAGCGGGAGCGGGGAGCAGTACTTC.

This chain uses TRBV7-2 with TRBJ2-1, with TRBD2 identical over 7 bases. Trimming took 1 base from V and 1 from J; bases not matched to a gene: 4. Per the germline V gene, CDR1 is SGHTA and CDR2 is FQGNSA. The CDR3 is 16 amino acids. The CDR3 nucleotides are TGTGCCAGCAGCTTAGTAGGAGCGGGATCCTACAATGAGCAGTTCTTC. Translated: CASSLVGAGSYNEQFF.

The chain links TRBV4-3 to TRBJ2-7; D is unresolved. The CDR3 spans 13 residues. The V and J ends lost 2 bases and 3 bases respectively, with 8 bases between them. The germline V gene encodes CDR1 LGHNA and CDR2 YSLEER. CDR3 in amino acids: CASSQSLLYEQYF. The CDR3 DNA reads as TGCGCCAGCAGCCAAAGTCTGCTCTACGAGCAGTACTTC.

The chain's CDR3 is CASSVGDRDYEQYF. The CDR3 DNA sequence: TGTGCCAGCAGCGTAGGAGACAGGGACTACGAGCAGTACTTC. V usage is TRBV9 and J usage is TRBJ2-7; 7 bases fit TRBD1. CDR3 length: 14 residues. Trimming at V came to 0 bases and at J to 3 bases, leaving 3 bases not matched to a gene. The germline V gene has CDR1 SGDLS and CDR2 YYNGEE.

The chain has TRBV18 and TRBJ1-1; TRBD1 is a possible D gene (5 bases). The CDR3 length is 15 residues. Germline CDR1 KGHSH, CDR2 LQKENI. The V gene lost 3 bases and the J gene lost 4 bases, with 15 bases spanning the gap. CDR3 sequence: CASSPYRGPGTEAFF. CDR3 coding DNA: TGTGCCAGCTCACCTTATCGGGGCCCGGGCACTGAAGCTTTCTTT.

The table lists this clone with a count of one. This chain joins TRBV5-8 and TRBJ1-2, with D uncertain. There are 16 residues in the CDR3. Trimming stripped 1 base from V and 3 bases from J, with 16 bases between. From germline, CDR1 is SGHTS and CDR2 YDEGEE. The CDR3 bases are TGTGCCAGCAGCTTGCCACTTCCGTGGGTAGACTATGGCTACACCTTC. Translated, it gives CASSLPLPWVDYGYTF.

The chain couples TRBV29-1 to TRBJ2-2; D gene unclear. Per germline, CDR1 SQVTM and CDR2 ANQGSEA. This CDR3 contains 13 residues. Trimming took 7 bases from V and 6 from J, leaving 15 bases between them. The CDR3 is CSATSVVAGELFF. CDR3 in DNA: TGCAGCGCGACTTCGGTGGTTGCCGGGGAGCTGTTTTTT.

J is TRBJ1-5 and V is TRBV6-1, with a tentative D call TRBD1 (6 bases). CDR1 MNHNS and CDR2 SASEGT come from the germline V gene. With 6 bases removed from V and 6 bases from J, the gap between germline ends came to 18 bases. The CDR3 covers 15 residues. The CDR3 is CASRSGGALSQPQHF. DNA of the CDR3: TGTGCCAGCAGGAGTGGGGGGGCGCTAAGTCAGCCCCAGCATTTT.

CDR3 in DNA: TGTGCCAGCAGTTCCAACCCCGGGGTCTCCTACGAGCAGTACTTC. Encoded protein: CASSSNPGVSYEQYF. This rearrangement joins TRBV6-5 to TRBJ2-7; maybe TRBD2 (5 bases). Germline CDR1 MNHEY, CDR2 SVGAGI. Trimming pared 4 bases from V and 0 bases from J, leaving 13 bases between. The CDR3 runs to 15 residues.

The V gene is TRBV25-1, the J gene TRBJ2-5, with 7 bases aligning to TRBD2. Germline CDR1 reads MGHDK; CDR2 reads SYGVNS. The CDR3 is 15 amino acids. V shed 1 base, J shed 5 bases, and the junction held 7 bases outside the gene matches. This chain's CDR3 is CASSESRGVSETQYF. The DNA of the CDR3 is TGTGCCAGCAGTGAATCCCGGGGGGTATCCGAGACCCAGTACTTC.

This rearrangement joins TRBV5-5 to TRBJ2-7, with D perhaps being TRBD1 or TRBD2 (5 bases each). V was clipped by 0 bases and J by 2 bases, with 15 bases between them. Germline V gives CDR1 SGHKS, CDR2 YYEKEE (reference sequence). The length of the CDR3 is 16 residues. The CDR3 region has the DNA TGTGCCAGCAGCTTGGGGGGACCGCTCACGACCTACGAGCAGTACTTC. Translation: CASSLGGPLTTYEQYF.

The chain has TRBV21-1 and TRBJ1-5; the table calls TRBD1, which could not be checked here. TRBV21-1 is flagged as a pseudogene. The CDR3 spans 16 residues. The CDR3 reads CASTNLRGTSNQPQHF. For the CDR3, the DNA is TGTGCCAGCACCAATCTCAGGGGAACGAGCAATCAGCCCCAGCATTTT.

In DNA, the CDR3 is TGTGCCAGCAGCTTAGGGCGGGAGGGCCGAGAGACCCAGTACTTC. It is translated as CASSLGREGRETQYF. The genes are TRBV5-8 and TRBJ2-5; 9 nucleotides line up with TRBD2. CDR3 length: 15 residues. J gave up 4 bases and V 2 bases, and 6 bases lay outside the gene matches. Germline V gene sequence: CDR1 SGHTS, CDR2 YDEGEE.

The V and J genes are TRBV28 and TRBJ2-1; possible D gene TRBD2, 5 bases. Germline V CDR1 and CDR2: MDHEN, SYDVKM. The CDR3 has 13 residues. The V end was cut by 3 bases, the J end by 8 bases, with 11 bases between. Here the CDR3 reads CASSFGGLDEQFF. CDR3 DNA sequence: TGTGCCAGCAGTTTCGGAGGATTGGATGAGCAGTTCTTC.

This chain joins TRBV5-4 and TRBJ1-2; D perhaps matches TRBD1 (5 bases). Deletions cut 6 bases from V and 2 bases from J, with 14 bases between. Germline CDR1 SGHNT, CDR2 YYREEE (reference sequence). This CDR3 has 14 residues. The DNA of the CDR3 is TGTGCCAGCATCTGGGGCAGGGCAAACTATGGCTACACCTTC. Translated: CASIWGRANYGYTF.

Notes on this clone: Its ends do not fully match the called genes, so a read error is possible. The chain employs TRBV18 and TRBJ2-1; 11 bases are shared with TRBD2. The CDR3 is 18 amino acids. The V gene's germline CDR1 is KGHSH and CDR2 LQKENI. The CDR3 loop is CASSRSSGTSGPYNEQFF. In nucleotides, the CDR3 is TGTGCCAGCTCACGATCTTCAGGGACTAGCGGTCCCTATAATGAGCAGTTCTTC.